This entry lists 31 T cell receptor beta chains sequenced from one sample in a study of control samples from healthy donors and cancer patients. Assay used: immunoSEQ multiplex PCR; TCRdb lists only in-frame clones, some missing. This sample has about 57,000 clones, with around 90% found just once. Sequenced: PBMCs. Receptor source: a man aged 25 to 45 with colorectal cancer.

The genes are TRBV6-2 or TRBV6-3 and TRBJ2-5; no clear D gene. V dropped 0 bases and J dropped 2 bases, with 10 bases sitting between them. Germline V gene sequence: CDR1 MNHEY, CDR2 SVGEGT. This CDR3 is 15 amino acids long. This chain's CDR3 is CASSYSPDQQETQYF. CDR3 coding DNA: TGTGCCAGCAGTTACTCCCCGGACCAACAAGAGACCCAGTACTTC.

This chain links TRBV5-4 with TRBJ2-3, with 10 bases identical to TRBD1. With 4 bases clipped from V and 4 bases from J, the junction kept 15 bases outside the gene matches. Germline-derived CDR1 and CDR2 are SGHNT and YYREEE (reference sequence). This CDR3 comprises 18 residues. The CDR3 reads CASSRDRGVWDTSDTQYF. The CDR3 nucleotides read TGTGCCAGCAGCAGGGACAGGGGAGTATGGGACACGTCAGATACGCAGTATTTT.

DNA for the CDR3: TGTGCCAGCAGCCAAAACGGGGGGGTCTATGGCTACACCTTC. It yields the protein CASSQNGGVYGYTF. The genes are TRBV2 and TRBJ1-2; the D gene is possibly TRBD1 (5 bases). The V and J ends lost 6 bases and 4 bases respectively, with 15 bases between them. The CDR3 has 14 amino acids. Germline V gives CDR1 SNHLY, CDR2 FYNNEI.

The chain couples TRBV12-5 to TRBJ1-5; 7 nucleotides align to TRBD1. The CDR3 extends over 14 amino acids. Germline V gives CDR1 LGHNT, CDR2 FRNRAP. Germline trimming cut 3 bases from V and 3 bases from J; bases unmatched to any gene: 2. This CDR3 is CASGFDRDNQPQHF. The CDR3 DNA reads as TGTGCTAGTGGTTTCGACAGGGACAATCAGCCCCAGCATTTT.

V and J are TRBV7-2 and TRBJ2-2; 14 positions match TRBD2. Germline values: CDR1 SGHTA, CDR2 FQGNSA. V lost 7 bases, J lost 6 bases, and 4 bases stayed unmatched. The CDR3 has 15 amino acids. The CDR3 DNA reads TGTGCCAGCACCGGACTAGCGGGGGGTCCCGGGGAGCTGTTTTTT. This translates into CASTGLAGGPGELFF.

This sequence joins TRBV2 and TRBJ1-3; 9 bases line up with TRBD1. Germline V gene sequence: CDR1 SNHLY, CDR2 FYNNEI. This CDR3 has 14 residues. V shed 8 bases, J shed 3 bases, and the junction held 5 bases outside the gene matches. The chain's CDR3 is CASDTGGIGNTIYF. DNA of the CDR3: TGTGCCAGCGACACAGGGGGCATTGGAAACACCATATATTTT. Full variable domain (rest looked up from reference TRBV2 and TRBJ1-3): EPEVTQTPSHQVTQMGQEVILRCVPISNHLYFYWYRQILGQKVEFLVSFYNNEISEKSEIFDDQFSVERPDGSNFTLKIRSTKLEDSAMYFCASDTGGIGNTIYFGEGSWLTVV.

V and J are TRBV13 and TRBJ1-1; TRBD1 might be the D (5 bases). V lost 2 bases and J 7 bases, leaving 8 bases between the germline ends. Germline values: CDR1 PRHDT, CDR2 FYEKMQ (reference sequence). This CDR3 spans 12 amino acids. This CDR3 is CASSLTGDEAFF. The CDR3 coding sequence is TGTGCCAGCAGCTTAACGGGGGATGAAGCTTTCTTT.

This clone showed up just once. V usage is TRBV6-1 and J usage is TRBJ2-3; D not resolved. The germline V gene encodes CDR1 MNHNS and CDR2 SASEGT. V was trimmed by 2 bases and J by 3 bases, leaving 12 bases between them. The CDR3 has 15 residues. CDR3 residues: CASSESWGVTDTQYF. In nucleotides, the CDR3 is TGTGCCAGCAGTGAATCTTGGGGTGTGACAGATACGCAGTATTTT.

The J gene is TRBJ1-2, the V gene TRBV5-1; D unresolved. The CDR3 runs to 14 residues. Trimming removed 1 base from V and 6 bases from J, with 13 bases in between. CDR1 is SGHRS, CDR2 YFSETQ, per germline. The CDR3 region is CASSLTILVDGYTF. The CDR3 nucleotides are TGCGCCAGCAGCTTGACTATCTTAGTTGATGGCTACACCTTC.

This clone was observed once. The chain recombines TRBV19 with TRBJ1-1; D uncertain. Trimming shortened V by 8 bases and J by 1 base, and 11 bases separated the two germline ends. Germline loops: CDR1 LNHDA, CDR2 SQIVND (reference sequence). CDR3 length equals 13 residues. CDR3 region: CASGEQPNTEAFF. CDR3 DNA: TGTGCCAGTGGTGAACAACCGAACACTGAAGCTTTCTTT.

V usage is TRBV12-3 or TRBV12-4 and J usage is TRBJ2-2; D is undetermined. V dropped 2 bases and J dropped 6 bases, with 7 bases sitting between them. The CDR3 spans 13 residues. CDR3 sequence reads: CASSLTVAGELFF. The CDR3 nucleotides are TGTGCCAGCAGTTTAACAGTAGCCGGGGAGCTGTTTTTT.

V gene TRBV20-1 combines with J gene TRBJ1-5, with D tentatively TRBD1 (5 bases). The CDR3 covers 15 residues. V was clipped by 3 bases and J by 0 bases, with 12 bases between them. The germline V gene has CDR1 DFQATT and CDR2 SNEGSKA (reference sequence). CDR3: CSASEGPYSNQPQHF. Written as DNA, the CDR3 is TGCAGTGCTAGTGAGGGACCTTATAGCAATCAGCCCCAGCATTTT.

The chain employs TRBV19 and TRBJ1-1, with unresolved D. Deletions cut 10 bases from V and 1 base from J, with 10 bases between. This CDR3 comprises 12 residues. Germline loops: CDR1 LNHDA, CDR2 SQIVND (reference sequence). CDR3 coding DNA: TGTGCCACCATCCGTCAGAACACTGAAGCTTTCTTT. The encoded protein is CATIRQNTEAFF.

The chain combines TRBV19 with TRBJ2-1, with TRBD2 matching over 9 bases. Germline V gene sequence: CDR1 LNHDA, CDR2 SQIVND (reference sequence). V was clipped by 4 bases and J by 10 bases; unmatched bases: 14. CDR3 length equals 16 residues. This CDR3 reads CASSSASGVIRSEQFF. The CDR3 DNA reads as TGTGCCAGTAGTAGTGCTAGCGGGGTTATCAGGAGCGAGCAGTTCTTC. The full variable domain, rest sourced from reference TRBV19 and TRBJ2-1, is DGGITQSPKYLFRKEGQNVTLSCEQNLNHDAMYWYRQDPGQGLRLIYYSQIVNDFQKGDIAEGYSVSREKKESFPLTVTSAQKNPTAFYLCASSSASGVIRSEQFFGPGTRLTVL.

This chain joins TRBV4-1 and TRBJ2-6, with 8 bases fitting TRBD2. The CDR3 loop spans 17 amino acids. After removal of 0 bases from V and 4 bases from J, the junction contained 5 bases not matched to a gene. The germline V gene has CDR1 MGHRA and CDR2 YSYEKL. CDR3 in amino acids: CASSQEPGGPGANVLTF. DNA for the CDR3: TGCGCCAGCAGCCAAGAACCGGGGGGGCCAGGGGCCAACGTCCTGACTTTC.

The chain carries TRBV4-3 and TRBJ2-1; 8 positions agree with TRBD1. Germline V gene sequence: CDR1 LGHNA, CDR2 YSLEER. The CDR3 contains 18 residues. J lost 6 bases, V lost 2 bases, and 15 bases had no gene match. CDR3 sequence reads: CASSQFPGSTGVINEQFF. The DNA for the CDR3 is TGCGCCAGCAGCCAATTCCCGGGGTCGACAGGGGTCATCAATGAGCAGTTCTTC.

This rearrangement joins TRBV5-4 to TRBJ2-1; 7 bases fit TRBD1. Looked up from germline, CDR1 is SGHNT and CDR2 is YYREEE (reference sequence). J lost 2 bases, V lost 4 bases, and 6 bases had no gene match. The CDR3 has 15 residues. The CDR3 DNA follows: TGTGCCAGCAGCCAATTTCAGGGGGCCTACAATGAGCAGTTCTTC. Translated, it gives CASSQFQGAYNEQFF. The full variable domain, in which reference TRBV5-4 and TRBJ2-1 provide the parts outside the CDR3, is ETGVTQSPTHLIKTRGQQVTLRCSSQSGHNTVSWYQQALGQGPQFIFQYYREEENGRGNFPPRFSGLQFPNYSSELNVNALELDDSALYLCASSQFQGAYNEQFFGPGTRLTVL.

This chain links TRBV15 with TRBJ2-3; 7 bases match TRBD1. The ends lost 6 bases at V and 4 bases at J; junction bases unmatched: 10. Germline V gene sequence: CDR1 LNHNV, CDR2 YYDKDF (reference sequence). This CDR3 comprises 15 residues. The CDR3 reads CATREAQGSADTQYF. CDR3 DNA: TGTGCCACCAGAGAGGCACAGGGGTCGGCAGATACGCAGTATTTT.

The chain combines TRBV19 with TRBJ2-7, with D possibly being TRBD1 (6 bases). This CDR3 has 14 residues. The ends were cut back, 5 bases at V and 1 base at J, with 12 bases in the middle. CDR1 and CDR2 (germline): LNHDA, SQIVND (reference sequence). DNA for the CDR3: TGTGCCAGTAGTTCCCAGACAGGATCCTACGAGCAGTACTTC. Translated, it gives CASSSQTGSYEQYF.

V and J are TRBV5-4 and TRBJ2-5, with 7 bases matching TRBD1. The V gene end was trimmed by 7 bases and the J gene end by 5 bases; junction bases not matched to a gene: 11. Germline CDR1 SGHNT, CDR2 YYREEE (reference sequence). The length of the CDR3 is 14 residues. Here the CDR3 reads CASLRQGSGETQYF. The DNA for the CDR3 is TGTGCCAGCTTAAGACAGGGCTCGGGGGAGACCCAGTACTTC.

The chain recombines TRBV9 with TRBJ2-3; TRBD2 aligns across 7 bases. CDR1 and CDR2 from the germline V gene are SGDLS and YYNGEE. After removal of 0 bases from V and 1 base from J, the junction contained 2 bases not matched to a gene. The CDR3 extends over 15 amino acids. This CDR3 is CASSVELAGTDTQYF. The CDR3, as DNA: TGTGCCAGCAGCGTAGAGCTAGCGGGCACAGATACGCAGTATTTT.

V gene TRBV7-6 combines with J gene TRBJ2-5; the match to TRBD2 covers 8 bases. Germline CDR1 reads SGHVS; CDR2 reads FNYEAQ. V dropped 3 bases and J dropped 0; count of bases not matched to a gene: 9. There are 17 residues in the CDR3. CDR3 nucleotides: TGTGCCAGCAGCTTCTCGGGGGGGGGACACAACCAAGAGACCCAGTACTTC. Its translation: CASSFSGGGHNQETQYF.

The CDR3 loop reads CASSLGWGGEAFF. The CDR3 DNA reads as TGTGCCAGCAGCTTAGGTTGGGGGGGTGAAGCTTTCTTT. The V call is TRBV7-2, the J call TRBJ1-1; possible D gene TRBD1, 5 bases. This CDR3 region has 13 residues. Germline CDR1 SGHTA, CDR2 FQGNSA. V was pared by 1 base and J by 7 bases, with 10 bases between.

The chain couples TRBV20-1 to TRBJ2-5; D is uncertain. Trimming left V 3 bases short and J 2 bases short, with 7 bases between. Germline CDR1 reads DFQATT; CDR2 reads SNEGSKA (reference sequence). This CDR3 has 12 amino acids. This chain's CDR3 is CSASLVQETQYF. CDR3 coding DNA: TGCAGTGCTAGTCTCGTTCAAGAGACCCAGTACTTC.

The chain carries TRBV6-1 and TRBJ1-5; 9 bases line up with TRBD1. V shed 4 bases and J 2 bases; nucleotides not matched to a gene: 6. The CDR3 is 16 residues long. The germline CDR1 and CDR2 sequences are MNHNS and SASEGT. CDR3 DNA sequence: TGTGCCAGCAGTGGGGGACAGGGCGAGGGCAATCAGCCCCAGCATTTT. Protein product: CASSGGQGEGNQPQHF.

This CDR3 is CASSLGAGGPQPQHF. In DNA, the CDR3 is TGTGCCAGCAGCTTGGGGGCAGGGGGACCTCAGCCCCAGCATTTT. The chain couples TRBV5-5 to TRBJ1-5, with 7 positions matching TRBD1. The CDR3 spans 15 residues. V lost 0 bases and J lost 6; bases outside the gene matches: 6. Germline values: CDR1 SGHKS, CDR2 YYEKEE (reference sequence).

The genes are TRBV6-1 and TRBJ2-6, with D hard to call. Looked up from germline, CDR1 is MNHNS and CDR2 is SASEGT. The CDR3 contains 15 residues. V was clipped by 0 bases and J by 1 base, with 4 bases between them. The CDR3 bases are TGTGCCAGCAGTGAAGCGTGGTCTGGGGCCAACGTCCTGACTTTC. This translates into CASSEAWSGANVLTF.

This sequence joins TRBV3-1 (or the pseudogene TRBV3-2) and TRBJ2-3; D gene uncertain. CDR3 size: 15 residues. The germline V gene encodes CDR1 LGHDT and CDR2 YNNKEL (reference sequence). The V end was cut by 0 bases, the J end by 1 base, with 8 bases between. DNA for the CDR3: TGTGCCAGCAGCCAAGAGCACATCCGCACAGATACGCAGTATTTT. Residues: CASSQEHIRTDTQYF.

V usage is TRBV7-2 and J usage is TRBJ1-4; the D is unclear. This CDR3 comprises 15 residues. The V and J ends lost 5 bases and 8 bases respectively, with 18 bases between them. The germline gives CDR1 SGHTA, CDR2 FQGNSA. The CDR3 reads CASSEGVGLREKLFF. CDR3 bases: TGTGCCAGCAGCGAGGGAGTCGGGCTAAGAGAAAAACTGTTTTTT.

The chain couples TRBV5-6 to TRBJ1-5; D unresolved. V lost 4 bases, J lost 5 bases, and 19 bases lay in between. Germline values: CDR1 SGHDT, CDR2 YYEEEE. CDR3 length equals 16 residues. CDR3 in DNA: TGTGCCAGCAGCCTAGGCGGCCCCCGGACCGATCAGCCCCAGCATTTT. This gives the protein CASSLGGPRTDQPQHF.

This chain connects TRBV24-1 to TRBJ1-5, with 10 nucleotides matching TRBD1. CDR3 length: 15 amino acids. V shed 5 bases, J shed 9 bases, and the junction held 9 bases outside the gene matches. Looked up from germline, CDR1 is KGHDR and CDR2 is SFDVKD. CDR3 amino acids: CATSGGTGALGPQHF. The CDR3 nucleotides are TGTGCCACCAGTGGGGGGACAGGGGCCCTGGGGCCCCAGCATTTT.